This note documents a single TCR beta chain sequence. This clone was seen once. Its specific antigen is unknown. Base qualities are not recorded, but no much larger clone differs from it by a single base. The CDR3 holds 13 amino acids from the cysteine to the phenylalanine. Solely the CDR3 DNA is kept, with 39 bases framed from the first base. V and J are trimmed by 5 bases and 6 bases, and the gene matches miss 3 bases of the junction. In the germline V gene (reference sequence), CDR1 corresponds to PRHDT and CDR2 to FYEKMQ. The sample is drawn from a study of T cells in tuberculosis (dated by TCRdb to 2016 to 2018). General notes on the study: To characterize T cells specific for the mycobacterial lipid antigen glucose monomycolate (GMM), the study used CD1B tetramers together with high-throughput TCR immunosequencing. IGRA-negative adolescents, IGRA-positive adolescents with latent tuberculosis and adults with active tuberculosis, about 9 per group, were compared in a South African clinical cohort.

TCR libraries were generated with the immunoSEQ multiplex PCR assay, using TCR-beta and/or TCR-alpha/delta assays for each sample. The Illumina high-throughput platform was used to sequence the amplified TCR libraries. In the source study's methods: Clustering and dimensionality reduction relied on pairwise TCRdist distances among GMM-specific receptors from T cells that were either sorted ex vivo or expanded in vitro. Each clinical repertoire was scored by mean NN-distance, the average TCRdist to the nearest 10% of tetramer-positive reference sequences. GEM TCR motif frequency was calculated as the fraction of unique TCRs that matched known GEM sequences by V/J usage and CDR3 length. Active tuberculosis was classified by linear discriminant analysis with leave-one-out cross-validation, implemented in scikit-learn. TCRdb took over this immuneACCESS table, retaining in-frame rearrangements with V and J assigned. Such tables are incomplete; in checked studies, under half of the missing clones stem from an unresolved V gene, and the remainder is unexplained. V and J calls and clone size are copied from that table; D and trimming were computed from the DNA. Present in this sample are 23,000 or so clones, around 95% of which were seen just once. The ten largest clonotypes hold approximately 8.8% of the sample.

At study entry, adolescents were screened for latent tuberculosis infection by tuberculin skin test and QuantiFERON-TB GOLD In-Tube IGRA. Immunosequencing was performed on unsorted cryopreserved PBMC, with around 100,000 T cells per clinical donor covered on average. Eleven high schools in the Worcester region of the Western Cape, South Africa, served as enrollment sites for adolescents aged 12 to 18 years. Ten or so M. tuberculosis-infected adolescents and some ten uninfected adolescents, matched for age and sex, were selected. PBMC from adolescents were isolated by density centrifugation from freshly drawn heparinized blood and were then cryopreserved. Overall study outcomes, separate from this receptor: Shorter CDR3-alpha lengths in active tuberculosis patients partly drove the smaller NN-distances, and the TCR-beta difference was not statistically significant. Clinical samples were selected based on which cryopreserved specimens were available, and the active tuberculosis cases were adults whereas the controls were adolescents. Smaller mean NN-distances to GMM-specific TCRs were observed in active tuberculosis TCR-alpha repertoires than in IGRA-negative controls, suggesting clonal expansion of GMM-specific TCRs. Using GEM motif frequencies, a classifier achieved over 65% accuracy, whereas a classifier built on the diverse GMM-specific repertoire got to nearly 90% accuracy (AUROC around 0.89).

Sequencing was carried out using PBMCs. The chain joins TRBV13 to TRBJ2-1; a stretch of 8 junction bases matches TRBD2. The source of this sequence is a donor between 10 and 29 years old with latent tuberculosis or without tuberculosis infection. CDR3 loop: CASSQRGRNEQFF. The sequenced DNA: TGTGCCAGCAGCCAGCGGGGGCGCAATGAGCAGTTCTTC.